The 30 T cell receptor beta chains in this list originate from one sample, sequenced in a study of blood T cell repertoires in COVID-19. Generated by immunoSEQ multiplex PCR, the TCRdb table keeps only in-frame clones and is missing some. In the table there are 120,000 or so clones, around 80% of which are singletons. Sequencing was carried out using peripheral blood. The receptor set was obtained from a man older than 75 with active or convalescent COVID-19.

This chain connects TRBV6-1 to TRBJ2-3, with a tentative D call TRBD1 (6 bases). Germline CDR1 reads MNHNS; CDR2 reads SASEGT. V lost 3 bases and J lost 2, with 15 bases in between. This CDR3 has 16 amino acids. CDR3 sequence: CASSEDRSYSTDTQYF. As DNA, the CDR3 is TGTGCCAGCAGTGAGGACAGATCTTACTCCACAGATACGCAGTATTTT.

This chain connects TRBV4-1 to TRBJ2-3; 11 positions agree with TRBD2. The V segment lost 1 base and the J segment 3 bases; nucleotides outside the gene matches: 0. Germline V gene sequence: CDR1 MGHRA, CDR2 YSYEKL. The CDR3 is 15 residues long. The chain's CDR3 is CASSQASGGTDTQYF. As DNA, the CDR3 is TGCGCCAGCAGCCAAGCTAGCGGGGGGACAGATACGCAGTATTTT.

The chain carries TRBV2 and TRBJ2-3; D may be TRBD1 (6 bases). CDR1 SNHLY and CDR2 FYNNEI come from the germline V gene. V lost 4 bases, J lost 12 bases, and 20 bases lay in between. This CDR3 is 14 amino acids long. The chain's CDR3 is CASSGVMGAPLQYF. In nucleotides, the CDR3 is TGTGCCAGCAGTGGGGTGATGGGGGCGCCTCTTCAGTATTTT.

The chain combines TRBV6-4 with TRBJ1-2; D may be TRBD1 (6 bases). The CDR3 runs 12 residues. CDR1 is MRHNA, CDR2 SNTAGT, per germline. V lost 6 bases, J lost 8 bases, and 13 bases lay in between. The DNA for the CDR3 is TGTGCCAGCAGAACCGGGCAGGGGGGCTACACCTTC. This sequence encodes CASRTGQGGYTF.

The chain uses TRBV10-3 and TRBJ1-1; D remains unclear. In germline, CDR1 is ENHRY, CDR2 SYGVKD. The CDR3 sequence is 14 residues long. Trimming took 0 bases from V and 10 from J, leaving 15 bases between them. The CDR3 protein is CAISESRAAEGAFF. For the CDR3, the DNA is TGTGCCATCAGTGAGTCGAGGGCAGCCGAGGGAGCTTTCTTT.

V is TRBV5-4 and J is TRBJ1-2, with TRBD1 as a possible D gene (6 bases). Per germline, CDR1 SGHNT and CDR2 YYREEE (reference sequence). The CDR3 sequence is 15 residues long. V dropped 0 bases and J dropped 1 base, with 10 bases sitting between them. CDR3 protein: CASSLGGQLNYGYTF. For the CDR3, the DNA is TGTGCCAGCAGCTTGGGGGGACAACTTAACTATGGCTACACCTTC.

The chain is built from TRBV18 and TRBJ2-5, with TRBD2 matching over 8 bases. CDR3 length: 15 residues. The V gene's germline CDR1 is KGHSH and CDR2 LQKENI. The trim removed 2 bases at V and 3 bases at J, leaving 5 bases unmatched. The chain's CDR3 is CASSPRISGEETQYF. The CDR3 region has the DNA TGTGCCAGCTCACCAAGGATTAGCGGGGAAGAGACCCAGTACTTC.

The J gene is TRBJ1-2, the V gene TRBV6-6; 7 bases match TRBD1. Germline CDR1 and CDR2: MNHNY and SVGAGI (reference sequence). V lost 7 bases, J lost 0 bases, and 5 bases stayed unmatched. The CDR3 runs 14 residues. Written as DNA, the CDR3 is TGTGCCAGCATCCCAGGGGGAGCTAACTATGGCTACACCTTC. Translating it yields CASIPGGANYGYTF.

This clone was seen a handful of times. The genes are TRBV9 and TRBJ1-6; D might be TRBD1 (5 bases). The V end lost 3 bases, the J end lost 5 bases, and 15 bases lay between the germline ends. CDR3 size: 16 residues. CDR1 is SGDLS and CDR2 is YYNGEE in the germline V gene. The CDR3 DNA reads TGTGCCAGCAGCGCGGGGGGAGACAGAGATAATTCACCCCTCCACTTT. Residues: CASSAGGDRDNSPLHF.

This chain uses TRBV12-3 or TRBV12-4 with TRBJ1-1; 11 bases are a match to TRBD1. The CDR3 totals 12 residues. J was trimmed by 10 bases and V by 5 bases; bases with no gene match: 3. The CDR3 coding sequence is TGTGCCAGCAGTCCGGGACAGGGGGGAGCTTTCTTT. It is translated as CASSPGQGGAFF.

The chain combines TRBV19 with TRBJ1-1; D unclear. This CDR3 region has 13 residues. Germline loops: CDR1 LNHDA, CDR2 SQIVND (reference sequence). The V end was cut by 1 base, the J end by 0 bases, with 3 bases between. The DNA for the CDR3 is TGTGCCAGTAGTATAGGAGTGAACACTGAAGCTTTCTTT. Its translation: CASSIGVNTEAFF.

The chain links TRBV3-1 (or the pseudogene TRBV3-2) to TRBJ2-7; weak D call: TRBD2 (6 bases). Trimming took 0 bases from V and 5 from J, leaving 11 bases between them. In germline, CDR1 is LGHDT, CDR2 YNNKEL (reference sequence). The CDR3 extends over 14 amino acids. The CDR3 DNA is TGTGCCAGCAGCCAAGAGGAGGGTTACGACGAGCAGTACTTC. This translates into CASSQEEGYDEQYF.

This chain uses TRBV23-1 with TRBJ1-2, with 12 bases that match TRBD1. TRBV23-1 is marked as an open reading frame, function uncertain. The CDR3 runs 15 residues. Unmatched junction bases numbered 6, after V lost 2 bases and J lost 8 bases. This CDR3 reads CASSQTGQGAEGYTF. CDR3 bases: TGCGCCAGCAGTCAAACGGGACAGGGGGCGGAGGGCTACACCTTC.

The genes are TRBV9 and TRBJ1-1; D uncertain. The CDR3 spans 13 residues. The germline CDR1 and CDR2 sequences are SGDLS and YYNGEE. V was pared by 5 bases and J by 7 bases, with 15 bases between. This CDR3 reads CASRRSGRREAFF. The CDR3 bases are TGTGCCAGCAGGCGTAGCGGCAGGCGTGAAGCTTTCTTT. The full variable domain, completed using reference TRBV9 and TRBJ1-1, is DSGVTQTPKHLITATGQRVTLRCSPRSGDLSVYWYQQSLDQGLQFLIQYYNGEERAKGNILERFSAQQFPDLHSELNLSSLELGDSALYFCASRRSGRREAFFGQGTRLTVV.

V usage is TRBV5-4 and J usage is TRBJ1-1; 8 bases agree with TRBD1. Germline V gene data show CDR1 as SGHNT and CDR2 as YYREEE (reference sequence). Germline trimming cut 4 bases from V and 11 bases from J; bases unmatched to any gene: 19. The CDR3 has 16 amino acids. The CDR3 nucleotides are TGTGCCAGCAGCCGCGACCATAAACAGGGGGGATCTCTCGCTTTCTTT. The encoded protein is CASSRDHKQGGSLAFF.

The chain carries TRBV7-2 and TRBJ2-2; D is undetermined. Germline values: CDR1 SGHTA, CDR2 FQGNSA. V was pared by 3 bases and J by 6 bases, with 8 bases between. This CDR3 is 13 amino acids long. CDR3 protein: CASSFSLAGELFF. Written as DNA, the CDR3 is TGTGCCAGCAGCTTCTCCCTAGCCGGGGAGCTGTTTTTT. Looking up the rest from reference TRBV7-2 and TRBJ2-2 gives the full variable domain: GAGVSQSPSNKVTEKGKDVELRCDPISGHTALYWYRQSLGQGLEFLIYFQGNSAPDKSGLPSDRFSAERTGGSVSTLTIQRTQQEDSAVYLCASSFSLAGELFFGEGSRLTVL.

The chain couples TRBV10-3 to TRBJ1-1, with D tentatively TRBD1 (5 bases). This CDR3 is 14 amino acids long. Germline assignment: CDR1 ENHRY and CDR2 SYGVKD. The V and J ends lost 0 bases and 3 bases respectively, with 8 bases between them. CDR3 in DNA: TGTGCCATCAGTGAGTCGGGGGAGGACACTGAAGCTTTCTTT. Translating it yields CAISESGEDTEAFF.

The rearrangement joins TRBV5-1 to TRBJ2-2, with D unclear. The length of the CDR3 is 15 residues. Germline CDR1 SGHRS, CDR2 YFSETQ. Trimming removed 3 bases at V and 1 base at J, with 10 bases between. CDR3 in amino acids: CASSSGSLNTGELFF. The CDR3 DNA reads TGCGCCAGCAGCTCCGGGTCCCTGAACACCGGGGAGCTGTTTTTT.

DNA of the CDR3: TGTGCCAGTAGTACACAACAGGGAACCTCAGCTGGGGCCAACGTCCTGACTTTC. It codes for CASSTQQGTSAGANVLTF. V and J are TRBV19 and TRBJ2-6, with D perhaps matching TRBD1 (6 bases). The CDR3 has 18 amino acids. Germline V gives CDR1 LNHDA, CDR2 SQIVND (reference sequence). V was clipped by 4 bases and J by 2 bases, with 18 bases between them. The whole variable domain, remainder taken from reference TRBV19 and TRBJ2-6, is DGGITQSPKYLFRKEGQNVTLSCEQNLNHDAMYWYRQDPGQGLRLIYYSQIVNDFQKGDIAEGYSVSREKKESFPLTVTSAQKNPTAFYLCASSTQQGTSAGANVLTFGAGSRLTVL.

The V call is TRBV7-6, the J call TRBJ2-7; TRBD1 aligns across 11 bases. Germline V gives CDR1 SGHVS, CDR2 FNYEAQ. J lost 3 bases, V lost 5 bases, and 3 bases had no gene match. CDR3 size: 14 residues. DNA for the CDR3: TGTGCCAGCAGCCCCGGGACAGGGGGCTACGAGCAGTACTTC. It yields the protein CASSPGTGGYEQYF.

The V and J genes are TRBV7-9 and TRBJ1-6, with D perhaps TRBD1 (5 bases). V gave up 2 bases and J gave up 12 bases, with 20 bases separating them. Looked up from germline, CDR1 is SEHNR and CDR2 is FQNEAQ (reference sequence). The CDR3 consists of 16 residues. CDR3 in amino acids: CASSLWSGTGKRPLHF. The CDR3 bases are TGTGCCAGCAGCTTATGGTCCGGGACTGGGAAACGACCCCTCCACTTT.

The gene calls are TRBV12-3 or TRBV12-4 and TRBJ2-2; 8 bases map to TRBD1. V lost 10 bases and J lost 7; bases outside the gene matches: 8. The CDR3 runs 13 residues. Here the CDR3 reads CAMTGEDNGELFF. CDR3 DNA sequence: TGTGCCATGACAGGGGAGGACAACGGGGAGCTGTTTTTT.

The genes are TRBV6-4 and TRBJ1-6; 7 nucleotides agree with TRBD1. This CDR3 spans 13 amino acids. Germline CDR1 and CDR2: MRHNA and SNTAGT. V trimming: 10 bases; J trimming: 7 bases; junction bases outside the gene matches: 7. For the CDR3, the DNA is TGTGCCACCGCGACAGGGATGAATTCACCCCTCCACTTT. It yields the protein CATATGMNSPLHF.

This sequence joins TRBV5-1 and TRBJ2-1; 7 positions agree with TRBD2. CDR3 length: 14 residues. Germline V gives CDR1 SGHRS, CDR2 YFSETQ. V was clipped by 4 bases and J by 5 bases; unmatched bases: 6. The CDR3 bases are TGCGCCAGCAGCGTCGGGGGGATCGACAATGAGCAGTTCTTC. Protein product: CASSVGGIDNEQFF.

A single count supports this clone. This chain links TRBV6-5 with TRBJ2-1; TRBD2 agrees at 8 bases. The V and J ends lost 6 bases and 6 bases, in that order; junction bases with no gene match: 7. The CDR3 is made up of 14 amino acids. Germline CDR1 MNHEY, CDR2 SVGAGI. CDR3 sequence: CASSLPGGRNEQFF. The CDR3 DNA sequence: TGTGCCAGCAGCCTACCGGGGGGGCGCAATGAGCAGTTCTTC.

This sequence joins TRBV11-2 and TRBJ2-7; 9 bases are a match to TRBD1. The V segment lost 4 bases and the J segment 4 bases; nucleotides outside the gene matches: 5. Germline CDR1 SGHAT, CDR2 FQNNGV. The CDR3 loop spans 14 amino acids. DNA for the CDR3: TGTGCCAGCAGCTCGGACAGGGGCACGTACGAGCAGTACTTC. This translates into CASSSDRGTYEQYF. Based on the CDR3 plus reference TRBV11-2 and TRBJ2-7, the full variable domain is EAGVAQSPRYKIIEKRQSVAFWCNPISGHATLYWYQQILGQGPKLLIQFQNNGVVDDSQLPKDRFSAERLKGVDSTLKIQPAKLEDSAVYLCASSSDRGTYEQYFGPGTRLTVT.

The genes are TRBV5-1 and TRBJ2-6, with a possible D match to TRBD1 (5 bases). V lost 0 bases and J 12 bases, leaving 19 bases between the germline ends. The V gene's germline CDR1 is SGHRS and CDR2 YFSETQ. The CDR3 runs to 16 residues. Here the CDR3 reads CASSLEAGSSEGVLTF. In DNA form, the CDR3 reads TGCGCCAGCAGCTTGGAGGCAGGGTCCTCTGAAGGCGTCCTGACTTTC. Looking up the rest from reference TRBV5-1 and TRBJ2-6 gives the full variable domain: KAGVTQTPRYLIKTRGQQVTLSCSPISGHRSVSWYQQTPGQGLQFLFEYFSETQRNKGNFPGRFSGRQFSNSRSEMNVSTLELGDSALYLCASSLEAGSSEGVLTFGAGSRLTVL.

Written as DNA, the CDR3 is TGTGCCAGCAGTCCGACAGGGCCATATAGCAATCAGCCCCAGCATTTT. This codes for CASSPTGPYSNQPQHF. The rearrangement links TRBV6-6 to TRBJ1-5; TRBD1 agrees at 7 bases. The CDR3 is 16 residues long. CDR1 and CDR2 (germline): MNHNY, SVGAGI (reference sequence). J gave up 0 bases and V 5 bases, and 7 bases lay outside the gene matches.

V gene TRBV6-1 combines with J gene TRBJ1-6, with D possibly matching TRBD1 (6 bases). This CDR3 region has 16 residues. Trimming cost V 0 bases and J 7 bases, with 13 bases left between them. Germline V gene data show CDR1 as MNHNS and CDR2 as SASEGT. The CDR3 nucleotides are TGTGCCAGCAGTGAAGCGCTTTGGGGGCGGAATTCACCCCTCCACTTT. Its translation is CASSEALWGRNSPLHF.

The chain employs TRBV7-2 and TRBJ2-7, with TRBD1 identical over 7 bases. Germline V gene data show CDR1 as SGHTA and CDR2 as FQGNSA. V dropped 5 bases and J dropped 6; count of bases not matched to a gene: 10. The CDR3 loop spans 14 amino acids. The CDR3 loop reads CASSRTGAASEQYF. CDR3 nucleotides: TGTGCCAGCAGCCGCACAGGGGCCGCCTCCGAGCAGTACTTC. The whole variable domain, remainder taken from reference TRBV7-2 and TRBJ2-7, is GAGVSQSPSNKVTEKGKDVELRCDPISGHTALYWYRQSLGQGLEFLIYFQGNSAPDKSGLPSDRFSAERTGGSVSTLTIQRTQQEDSAVYLCASSRTGAASEQYFGPGTRLTVT.